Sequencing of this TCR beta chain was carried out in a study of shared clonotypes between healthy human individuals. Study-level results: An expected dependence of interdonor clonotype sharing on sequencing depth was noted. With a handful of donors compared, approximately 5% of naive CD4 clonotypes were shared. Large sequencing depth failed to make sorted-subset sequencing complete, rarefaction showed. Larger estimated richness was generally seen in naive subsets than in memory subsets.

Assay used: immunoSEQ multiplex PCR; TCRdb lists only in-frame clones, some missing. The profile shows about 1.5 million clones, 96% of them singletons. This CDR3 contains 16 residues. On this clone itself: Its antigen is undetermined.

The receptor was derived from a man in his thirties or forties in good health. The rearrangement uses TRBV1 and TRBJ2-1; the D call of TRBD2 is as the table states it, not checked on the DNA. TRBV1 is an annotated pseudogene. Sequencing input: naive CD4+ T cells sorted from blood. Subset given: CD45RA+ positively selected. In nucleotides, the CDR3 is TGCACCAGCAGCCAAGATCAGCCCCGGGCCTACAATGAGCAGTTCTTC. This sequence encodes CTSSQDQPRAYNEQFF.